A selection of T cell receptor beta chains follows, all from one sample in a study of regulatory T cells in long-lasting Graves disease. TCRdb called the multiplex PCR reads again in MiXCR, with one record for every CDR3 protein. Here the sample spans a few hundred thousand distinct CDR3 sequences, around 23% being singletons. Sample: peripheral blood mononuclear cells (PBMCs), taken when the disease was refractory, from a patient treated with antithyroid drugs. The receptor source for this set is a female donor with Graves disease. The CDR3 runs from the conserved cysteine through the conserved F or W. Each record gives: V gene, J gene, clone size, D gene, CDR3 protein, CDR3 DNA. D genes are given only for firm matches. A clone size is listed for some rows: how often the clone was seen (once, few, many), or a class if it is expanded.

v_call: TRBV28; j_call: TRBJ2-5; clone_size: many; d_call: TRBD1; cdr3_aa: CASSLGQGQTQYF; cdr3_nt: TGTGCCAGCAGTTTGGGACAGGGGCAGACCCAGTACTTC
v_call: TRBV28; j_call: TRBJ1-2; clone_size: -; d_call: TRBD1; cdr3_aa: CASRTPGQGNYGYTF; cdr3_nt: TGTGCCAGCAGAACTCCGGGACAGGGGAACTATGGCTACACCTTC
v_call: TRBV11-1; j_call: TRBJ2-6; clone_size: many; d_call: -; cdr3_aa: CARRGIGANVLTF; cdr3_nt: TGTGCCAGGAGGGGGATCGGGGCCAACGTCCTGACTTTC
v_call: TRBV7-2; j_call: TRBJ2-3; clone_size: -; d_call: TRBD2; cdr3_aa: CASSLASTSRSDTQYF; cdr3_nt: TGTGCCAGCAGCTTAGCTTCGACTAGCAGGTCGGATACGCAGTATTTT
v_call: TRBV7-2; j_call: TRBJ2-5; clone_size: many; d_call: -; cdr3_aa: CASSLGTRGYF; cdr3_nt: TGTGCCAGCAGCTTAGGCACCCGAGGGTACTTC
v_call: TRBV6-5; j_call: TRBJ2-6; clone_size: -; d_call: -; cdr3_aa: CASSYLGDESGANVLTF; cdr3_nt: TGTGCCAGCAGTTATTTGGGGGACGAAAGTGGGGCCAACGTCCTGACTTTC
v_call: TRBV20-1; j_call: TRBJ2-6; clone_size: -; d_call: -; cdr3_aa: CSARDRGSGANVLTF; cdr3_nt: TGCAGTGCGCGTGACCGAGGGTCAGGGGCCAACGTCCTGACTTTC
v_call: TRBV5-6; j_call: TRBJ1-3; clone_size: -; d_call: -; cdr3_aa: CASSSVGGRTGNTIYF; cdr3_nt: TGTGCCAGCAGCTCTGTAGGGGGGAGGACTGGAAACACCATATATTTT
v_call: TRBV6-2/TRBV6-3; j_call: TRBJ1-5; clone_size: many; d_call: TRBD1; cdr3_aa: CASSRRQGHQPQHF; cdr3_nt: TGTGCCAGCAGTCGGCGACAGGGCCACCAGCCCCAGCATTTT
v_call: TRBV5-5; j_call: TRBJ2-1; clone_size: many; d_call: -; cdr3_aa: CASSLGGYYNEQFF; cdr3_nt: TGTGCCAGCAGCCTGGGAGGCTACTACAATGAGCAGTTCTTC
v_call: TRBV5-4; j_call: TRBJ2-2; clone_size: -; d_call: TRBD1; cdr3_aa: CASSSDRRTGELFF; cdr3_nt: TGTGCCAGCAGCTCGGACAGGAGGACCGGGGAGCTGTTTTTT
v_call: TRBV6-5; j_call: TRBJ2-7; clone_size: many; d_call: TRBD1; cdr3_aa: CASSYGAGGEYEQYF; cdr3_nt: TGTGCCAGCAGTTACGGGGCAGGGGGCGAGTACGAGCAGTACTTC
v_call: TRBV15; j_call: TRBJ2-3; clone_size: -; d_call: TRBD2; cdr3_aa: CATSGPGTSGVDTQYF; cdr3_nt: TGTGCCACCAGCGGACCCGGGACTAGCGGGGTGGATACGCAGTATTTT
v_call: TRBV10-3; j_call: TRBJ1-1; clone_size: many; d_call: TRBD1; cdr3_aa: CAIRGQGAVTEAFF; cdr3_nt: TGTGCCATCAGGGGACAGGGGGCGGTCACTGAAGCTTTCTTT
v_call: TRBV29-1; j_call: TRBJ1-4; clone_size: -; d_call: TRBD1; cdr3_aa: CSVGGDRLGEKLFF; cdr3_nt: TGCAGCGTTGGCGGGGACAGACTAGGTGAAAAACTGTTTTTT
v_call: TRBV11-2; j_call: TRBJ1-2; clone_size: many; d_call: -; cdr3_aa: CASSLGVGSYGYTF; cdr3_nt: TGTGCCAGCAGCTTAGGGGTCGGGTCCTATGGCTACACCTTC
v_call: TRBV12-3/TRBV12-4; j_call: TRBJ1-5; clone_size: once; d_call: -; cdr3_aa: CASSFWGHLTGQPQHF; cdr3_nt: TGTGCCAGCAGTTTTTGGGGACATCTAACCGGTCAGCCCCAGCATTTT
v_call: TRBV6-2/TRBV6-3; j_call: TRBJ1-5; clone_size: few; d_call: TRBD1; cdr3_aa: CASSYLTGFNQPQHF; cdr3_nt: TGTGCCAGCAGTTACCTGACAGGGTTTAATCAGCCCCAGCATTTT
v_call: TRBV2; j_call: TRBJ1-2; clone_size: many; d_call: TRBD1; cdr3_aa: CASSRTGERSYGYTF; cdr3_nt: TGTGCCAGCAGTCGAACAGGGGAAAGGTCCTATGGCTACACCTTC
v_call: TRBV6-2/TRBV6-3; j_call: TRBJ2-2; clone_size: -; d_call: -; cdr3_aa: CASSEVAGRRGTGELFF; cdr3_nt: TGTGCCAGCAGTGAAGTCGCGGGGAGGAGGGGCACCGGGGAGCTGTTTTTT
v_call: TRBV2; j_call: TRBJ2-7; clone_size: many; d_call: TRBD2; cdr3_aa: CATTGGGGTSESPYEQYF; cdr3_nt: TGTGCCACCACGGGAGGAGGAGGGACTAGCGAGAGTCCCTACGAGCAGTACTTC
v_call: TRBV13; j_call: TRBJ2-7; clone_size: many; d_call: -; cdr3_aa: CASSSRIGIEQYF; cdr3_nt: TGTGCCAGCAGCTCCCGAATCGGTATTGAGCAGTACTTC
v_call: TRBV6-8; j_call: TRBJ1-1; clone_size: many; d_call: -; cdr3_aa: CASSYSCRERNEAFF; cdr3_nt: TGTGCCAGCAGTTACTCCTGCCGGGAGAGGAATGAAGCTTTCTTT
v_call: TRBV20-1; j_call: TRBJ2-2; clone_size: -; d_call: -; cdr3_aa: CSANQPTGELFF; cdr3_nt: TGCAGTGCCAACCAGCCAACCGGGGAGCTGTTTTTT
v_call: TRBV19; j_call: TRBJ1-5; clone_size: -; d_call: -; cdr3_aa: CASRGGGQPQHF; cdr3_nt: TGTGCCAGTCGCGGGGGTGGTCAGCCCCAGCATTTT
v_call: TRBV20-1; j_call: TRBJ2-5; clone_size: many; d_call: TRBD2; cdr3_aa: CSARLLRTSGREETQYF; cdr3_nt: TGCAGTGCTAGGCTCCTTAGGACTAGCGGGAGGGAAGAGACCCAGTACTTC
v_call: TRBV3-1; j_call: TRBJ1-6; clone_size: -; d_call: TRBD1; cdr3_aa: CASSQDPDRAHSPLHF; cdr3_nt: TGTGCCAGCAGCCAAGATCCGGACAGGGCTCATTCACCCCTCCACTTT
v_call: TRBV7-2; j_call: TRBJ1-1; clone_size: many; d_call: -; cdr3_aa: CASRPSQNTEAFF; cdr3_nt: TGTGCCAGCAGACCATCCCAGAACACTGAAGCTTTCTTT
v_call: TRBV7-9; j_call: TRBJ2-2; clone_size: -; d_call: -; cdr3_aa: CASSLEASTGELFF; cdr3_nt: TGTGCCAGCAGCTTAGAGGCGAGCACCGGGGAGCTGTTTTTT
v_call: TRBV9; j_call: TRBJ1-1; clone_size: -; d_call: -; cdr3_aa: CASSVVSGTEAFF; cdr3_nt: TGTGCCAGCAGCGTAGTTTCCGGTACTGAAGCTTTCTTT
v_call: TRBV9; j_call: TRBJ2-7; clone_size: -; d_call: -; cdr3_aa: CASSLSAPSYEQYF; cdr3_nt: TGTGCCAGCAGCCTGTCGGCCCCTTCCTACGAGCAGTACTTC
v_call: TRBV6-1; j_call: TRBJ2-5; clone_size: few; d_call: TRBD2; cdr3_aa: CASFPSGSETQYF; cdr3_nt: TGTGCCAGCTTTCCTAGCGGGAGTGAGACCCAGTACTTC
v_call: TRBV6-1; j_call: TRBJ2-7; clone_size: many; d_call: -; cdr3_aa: CASNPGTSARYEQYF; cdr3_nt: TGTGCCAGCAACCCCGGGACGTCAGCCCGCTACGAGCAGTACTTC
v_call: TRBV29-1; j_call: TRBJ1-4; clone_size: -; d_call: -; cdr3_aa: CSVVGGGGGKLFF; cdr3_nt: TGCAGCGTTGTTGGGGGAGGGGGTGGAAAACTGTTTTTT
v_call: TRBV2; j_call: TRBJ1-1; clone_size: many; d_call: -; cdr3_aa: CASSEDQPLGYGTEAFF; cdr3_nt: TGTGCCAGCAGTGAAGATCAGCCTCTTGGATACGGGACTGAAGCTTTCTTT
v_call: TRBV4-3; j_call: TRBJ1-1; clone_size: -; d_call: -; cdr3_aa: CASSQEFRQVVNTEAFF; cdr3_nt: TGCGCCAGCAGCCAAGAGTTCAGACAAGTAGTGAACACTGAAGCTTTCTTT
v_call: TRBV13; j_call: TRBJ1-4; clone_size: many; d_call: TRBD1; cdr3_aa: CASSTTVSTGRSGVGEKLFF; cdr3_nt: TGTGCCAGCAGCACCACAGTTTCGACAGGGAGGAGCGGAGTCGGTGAAAAACTGTTTTTT
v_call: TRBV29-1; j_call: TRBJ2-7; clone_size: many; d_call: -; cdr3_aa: CSVEPPDRRGGEQYF; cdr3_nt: TGCAGCGTTGAACCCCCCGATCGCAGGGGAGGCGAGCAGTACTTC
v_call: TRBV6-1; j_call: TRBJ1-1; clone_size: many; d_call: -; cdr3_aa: CASSGRVVSADTEAFF; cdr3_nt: TGTGCCAGCAGCGGGAGAGTAGTCAGCGCAGACACTGAAGCTTTCTTT
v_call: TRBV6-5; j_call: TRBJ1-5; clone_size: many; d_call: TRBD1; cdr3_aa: CASSYSGTGPQPQHF; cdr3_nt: TGTGCCAGCAGTTACTCCGGGACAGGGCCTCAGCCCCAGCATTTT
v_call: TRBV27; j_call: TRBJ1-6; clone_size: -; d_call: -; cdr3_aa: CASSNTGISSYNSPLHF; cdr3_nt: TGTGCCAGCTCTAATACAGGGATCAGCTCCTATAATTCACCCCTCCACTTT
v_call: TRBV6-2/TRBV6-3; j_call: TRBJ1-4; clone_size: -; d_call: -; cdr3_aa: CATSPGYTNEKLFF; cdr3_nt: TGTGCCACCTCGCCGGGTTACACTAATGAAAAACTGTTTTTT
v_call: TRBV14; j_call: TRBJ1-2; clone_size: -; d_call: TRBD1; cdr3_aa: CASSRPGTGIYGYTF; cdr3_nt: TGTGCCAGCAGCCGTCCCGGGACAGGGATCTATGGCTACACCTTC
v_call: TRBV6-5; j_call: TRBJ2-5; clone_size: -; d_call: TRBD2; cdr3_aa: CASSYYASGFTQETQYF; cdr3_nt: TGTGCCAGCAGTTACTACGCTAGCGGGTTCACCCAAGAGACCCAGTACTTC
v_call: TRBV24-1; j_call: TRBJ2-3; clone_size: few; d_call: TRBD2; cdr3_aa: CATSDPGLAGTDTQYF; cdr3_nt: TGTGCCACCAGTGATCCGGGACTAGCGGGAACAGATACGCAGTATTTT
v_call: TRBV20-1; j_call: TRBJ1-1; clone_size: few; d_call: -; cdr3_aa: CSAPLRGTEAFF; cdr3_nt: TGCAGTGCGCCCCTAAGGGGGACTGAAGCTTTCTTT